Below are 28 T cell receptor beta chains sequenced from a single sample in a study of T cell repertoires in cytomegalovirus infection. One entry per CDR3 protein, called by TCRdb with MiXCR from the reads. The sample lists about 530,000 distinct CDR3 sequences; around 27% were seen once. Sample: PBMCs. The receptors were gathered from a human donor in good health (CMV status not recorded). Some clones in this sample may be carry-over from other donors' samples.

The chain joins TRBV11-3 to TRBJ2-5, with D possibly matching TRBD1 (6 bases). CDR1 is SGHNT, CDR2 YENEEA, per germline. This CDR3 has 13 amino acids. Trimming took 5 bases from V and 5 from J, leaving 12 bases between them. The chain's CDR3 is CASSRRQGETQYF. The DNA for the CDR3 is TGTGCCAGCAGCCGACGTCAGGGGGAGACCCAGTACTTC.

This clonotype showed up just a few times. CDR3 sequence reads: CASSQDSEAFF. DNA of the CDR3: TGTGCCAGCAGCCAGGACAGTGAAGCTTTCTTT. The chain recombines TRBV12-3 or TRBV12-4 with TRBJ1-1, with D maybe TRBD1 (6 bases). This CDR3 region has 11 residues. The ends were cut back, 6 bases at V and 7 bases at J, with 9 bases in the middle.

The chain has TRBV11-2 and TRBJ2-2, with a weak D call TRBD2 (6 bases). V shed 5 bases and J shed 7 bases, with 14 bases lying between them. The CDR3 is 14 residues long. Looked up from germline, CDR1 is SGHAT and CDR2 is FQNNGV. In nucleotides, the CDR3 is TGTGCCAGCAGCCCCGGGAGTTTGGGCGGGGAGCTGTTTTTT. Residues: CASSPGSLGGELFF.

The chain has TRBV15 and TRBJ1-1; no clear D gene. The germline V gene encodes CDR1 LNHNV and CDR2 YYDKDF (reference sequence). V dropped 0 bases and J dropped 5 bases, with 4 bases sitting between them. This CDR3 contains 12 residues. The CDR3 loop is CATSREYTEAFF. In DNA form, the CDR3 reads TGTGCCACCAGCAGAGAATATACTGAAGCTTTCTTT.

As regards this clonotype: This clone may be a read error of a much larger clone one base away. The chain joins TRBV7-2 to TRBJ2-7, with D tentatively TRBD2 (5 bases). The CDR3 contains 15 residues. V was shortened by 4 bases and J by 7 bases, with 20 bases between the two germline ends. Per the germline V gene, CDR1 is SGHTA and CDR2 is FQGNSA. This chain's CDR3 is CASSSIRMGSGEQYF. CDR3 DNA: TGTGCCAGCAGCTCCATTAGGATGGGGTCGGGGGAGCAGTACTTC.

This clonotype was detected many times. The chain is built from TRBV11-2 and TRBJ1-1; perhaps TRBD1 as D (5 bases). The CDR3 is 15 amino acids. The V gene's germline CDR1 is SGHAT and CDR2 FQNNGV. V lost 1 base, J lost 1 base, and 10 bases lay in between. CDR3 sequence reads: CASSLVGGGNTEAFF. The CDR3 nucleotides are TGTGCCAGCAGCTTAGTTGGGGGTGGGAACACTGAAGCTTTCTTT.

This chain joins TRBV2 and TRBJ2-2, with 7 nucleotides matching TRBD1. CDR3 size: 15 residues. Germline CDR1 SNHLY, CDR2 FYNNEI. Unmatched junction bases numbered 5, after V lost 1 base and J lost 6 bases. The DNA of the CDR3 is TGTGCCAGCAGTGAAGGGACAGGCGCGCCCGGGGAGCTGTTTTTT. Protein product: CASSEGTGAPGELFF.

This clonotype showed up just once. The chain uses TRBV6-6 and TRBJ2-7; 11 nucleotides match TRBD2. The junction had 10 bases not matched to a gene; V was cut back by 5 bases and J by 4 bases. The length of the CDR3 is 16 residues. The V gene's germline CDR1 is MNHNY and CDR2 SVGAGI (reference sequence). For the CDR3, the DNA is TGTGCCAGCAGTACCACCTTAGCGGGAGGGAGTTACGAGCAGTACTTC. This codes for CASSTTLAGGSYEQYF.

This clonotype was counted ten times or more. This sequence joins TRBV7-2 and TRBJ2-5; D not resolved. Trimming removed 2 bases from V and 1 base from J, with 11 bases in between. The CDR3 runs to 15 residues. Germline V gene data show CDR1 as SGHTA and CDR2 as FQGNSA. The chain's CDR3 is CASSLLGTLQETQYF. In nucleotides, the CDR3 is TGTGCCAGCAGCTTACTCGGCACGCTCCAAGAGACCCAGTACTTC.

Concerning this clonotype: This may stem from a read error, because a much larger clone lies one nucleotide away. The V call is TRBV5-4, the J call TRBJ1-6, with TRBD1 identical over 7 bases. J gave up 7 bases and V 4 bases, and 5 bases lay outside the gene matches. This CDR3 has 14 residues. Germline CDR1 SGHNT, CDR2 YYREEE (reference sequence). CDR3 coding DNA: TGTGCCAGCAGCCCCGGGACAGAGAATTCACCCCTCCACTTT. Translation: CASSPGTENSPLHF.

This clonotype was detected many times. The rearrangement links TRBV7-9 to TRBJ2-5; tentatively, D is TRBD1 (6 bases). The CDR3 sequence is 14 residues long. With 4 bases removed from V and 5 bases from J, the gap between germline ends came to 14 bases. CDR1 is SEHNR, CDR2 FQNEAQ, per germline (reference sequence). CDR3 sequence: CASSSLGAGETQYF. CDR3 nucleotide sequence: TGTGCCAGCAGCTCCTTGGGGGCAGGGGAGACCCAGTACTTC.

The chain uses TRBV2 and TRBJ1-2; D remains ambiguous. The V end lost 6 bases, the J end lost 7 bases, and 15 bases lay between the germline ends. The CDR3 is made up of 13 amino acids. Germline V lookup: CDR1 SNHLY, CDR2 FYNNEI. CDR3 bases: TGTGCCAGCAGGGAGAGAGGAGAGGGTGGCTACACCTTC. Translation: CASRERGEGGYTF. Together with reference TRBV2 and TRBJ1-2, the CDR3 gives the full variable domain: EPEVTQTPSHQVTQMGQEVILRCVPISNHLYFYWYRQILGQKVEFLVSFYNNEISEKSEIFDDQFSVERPDGSNFTLKIRSTKLEDSAMYFCASRERGEGGYTFGSGTRLTVV.

The J gene is TRBJ2-3, the V gene TRBV19, with D maybe TRBD2 (6 bases). Germline assignment: CDR1 LNHDA and CDR2 SQIVND (reference sequence). This CDR3 is built from 14 residues. Deletions cut 6 bases from V and 2 bases from J, with 12 bases between. This CDR3 reads CASRPGEVTDTQYF. The CDR3 DNA reads as TGTGCCAGTAGGCCGGGAGAGGTCACAGATACGCAGTATTTT.

This clonotype occurred a few times. J is TRBJ2-1 and V is TRBV7-3, with 14 bases matching TRBD2. The CDR3 spans 18 residues. Trimming removed 5 bases from V and 2 bases from J; junction bases left unmatched: 8. Germline lookup yields CDR1 SGHTA and CDR2 FQGTGA. The CDR3 bases are TGTGCCAGCAGCGACCCTCCGGGACTAGCGGGAGCCTACAATGAGCAGTTCTTC. Translation gives CASSDPPGLAGAYNEQFF.

This chain links TRBV6-2 or TRBV6-3 with TRBJ2-1; maybe TRBD1 (6 bases). Deletions cut 5 bases from V and 8 bases from J, with 16 bases between. The CDR3 is made up of 14 amino acids. The germline V gene has CDR1 MNHEY and CDR2 SVGEGT. CDR3 region: CASSQGLPSYEQFF. CDR3 nucleotide sequence: TGTGCCAGCAGTCAGGGGCTTCCTTCTTATGAGCAGTTCTTC.

This rearrangement joins TRBV20-1 to TRBJ2-1; D perhaps matches TRBD1 (6 bases). Germline CDR1 is DFQATT and CDR2 is SNEGSKA (reference sequence). This CDR3 is built from 12 residues. V was cut by 6 bases and J by 6 bases, with 12 bases left in between. The CDR3 here is CSAGGQLNEQFF. CDR3 nucleotides: TGCAGTGCCGGCGGACAGCTCAATGAGCAGTTCTTC.

There are many counts of this clonotype. The chain is built from TRBV20-1 and TRBJ2-5; 10 nucleotides agree with TRBD2. CDR1 and CDR2 (germline): DFQATT, SNEGSKA (reference sequence). The CDR3 consists of 13 residues. The V gene end was trimmed by 1 base and the J gene end by 4 bases; junction bases not matched to a gene: 0. The DNA of the CDR3 is TGCAGTGCTAGAGGACTAGCGGGAGAGACCCAGTACTTC. Translating gives CSARGLAGETQYF.

The chain joins TRBV7-9 to TRBJ2-3, with unresolved D. The germline V gene has CDR1 SEHNR and CDR2 FQNEAQ (reference sequence). The CDR3 runs to 13 residues. The V end was cut by 6 bases, the J end by 4 bases, with 11 bases between. The chain's CDR3 is CASSPGWADTQYF. The CDR3 nucleotides are TGTGCCAGCAGTCCCGGATGGGCAGATACGCAGTATTTT.

This clonotype showed up just a few times. The chain couples TRBV30 to TRBJ1-2; TRBD1 aligns across 9 bases. The germline gives CDR1 GTSNPN, CDR2 SVGIG (reference sequence). CDR3 length equals 12 residues. Trimming cost V 1 base and J 7 bases; bases outside gene matches: 1. Here the CDR3 reads CAWSGTGAGYTF. Here the CDR3 DNA reads TGTGCCTGGAGTGGGACAGGGGCTGGCTACACCTTC. The full variable domain, rest sourced from reference TRBV30 and TRBJ1-2, is SQTIHQWPATLVQPVGSPLSLECTVEGTSNPNLYWYRQAAGRGLQLLFYSVGIGQISSEVPQNLSASRPQDRQFILSSKKLLLSDSGFYLCAWSGTGAGYTFGSGTRLTVV.

This clonotype was recorded many times. This rearrangement joins TRBV7-8 to TRBJ2-1; 14 nucleotides match TRBD2. Germline V gene lookup returns CDR1 SGHVS and CDR2 FQNEAQ. J lost 6 bases, V lost 5 bases, and 12 bases had no gene match. The CDR3 extends over 18 amino acids. CDR3 bases: TGTGCCAGCAGCCCCCCGACTAGCGGGAGGGTTCGTCCCAATGAGCAGTTCTTC. It translates to CASSPPTSGRVRPNEQFF. Using reference TRBV7-8 and TRBJ2-1 for the parts outside the CDR3, the full variable domain is GAGVSQSPRYKVAKRGQDVALRCDPISGHVSLFWYQQALGQGPEFLTYFQNEAQLDKSGLPSDRFFAERPEGSVSTLKIQRTQQEDSAVYLCASSPPTSGRVRPNEQFFGPGTRLTVL.

This clonotype was seen many times. The V gene is TRBV6-1, the J gene TRBJ2-3, with 8 bases matching TRBD2. The junction had 10 bases not matched to a gene; V was cut back by 7 bases and J by 4 bases. The V gene's germline CDR1 is MNHNS and CDR2 SASEGT. The CDR3 runs to 15 residues. CDR3 amino acids: CASKRASGLSDTQYF. DNA for the CDR3: TGTGCCAGCAAGCGGGCTAGCGGGCTCTCAGATACGCAGTATTTT.

This clonotype was observed many times. V is TRBV11-2 and J is TRBJ2-1, with D perhaps matching TRBD2 (6 bases). The V gene lost 2 bases and the J gene lost 7 bases, with 12 bases spanning the gap. The CDR3 is made up of 14 amino acids. Germline CDR1 is SGHAT and CDR2 is FQNNGV. CDR3 residues: CASSLRRGSNEQFF. For the CDR3, the DNA is TGTGCCAGCAGCTTAAGGCGGGGTAGTAATGAGCAGTTCTTC.

The chain carries TRBV5-4 and TRBJ2-1; 8 nucleotides align to TRBD2. V lost 4 bases and J lost 7; bases outside the gene matches: 7. Germline CDR1 is SGHNT and CDR2 is YYREEE (reference sequence). The CDR3 consists of 14 residues. This CDR3 is CASSDRTSSNEQFF. The CDR3 DNA follows: TGTGCCAGCAGCGATCGGACTAGCTCGAATGAGCAGTTCTTC.

V is TRBV6-1 and J is TRBJ2-7; possibly TRBD2 for D (6 bases). CDR1 is MNHNS, CDR2 SASEGT, per germline. This CDR3 is built from 15 residues. Trimming removed 4 bases from V and 6 bases from J, with 19 bases in between. CDR3 nucleotide sequence: TGTGCCAGCAGTGCGCTCGGGACTCCCGCCGGCGAGCAGTACTTC. It yields the protein CASSALGTPAGEQYF.

This clonotype appeared a few times. This chain links TRBV7-8 with TRBJ2-1; the match to TRBD2 covers 9 bases. The germline CDR1 and CDR2 sequences are SGHVS and FQNEAQ. This CDR3 has 14 amino acids. V shed 6 bases and J 8 bases; nucleotides not matched to a gene: 8. The chain's CDR3 is CASSYGGRAYEQFF. Written as DNA, the CDR3 is TGTGCCAGCAGTTACGGCGGGAGGGCTTATGAGCAGTTCTTC.

This chain connects TRBV6-2 or TRBV6-3 to TRBJ2-7; 10 bases agree with TRBD2. With V trimmed by 6 bases and J by 2 bases, 13 bases remained unmatched. The CDR3 loop spans 17 amino acids. Germline lookup yields CDR1 MNHEY and CDR2 SVGEGT. The DNA for the CDR3 is TGTGCCAGCAGCCTTTCAGCGGGAGGGCCTAGAACCTACGAGCAGTACTTC. Its translation: CASSLSAGGPRTYEQYF.

This clonotype was counted only a few times. The chain has TRBV28 and TRBJ2-2; TRBD2 is a possible D gene (6 bases). V lost 2 bases to trimming and J lost 5 bases, with 12 bases between them. The CDR3 length is 15 residues. The germline gives CDR1 MDHEN, CDR2 SYDVKM. CDR3 region: CASSLGGGVTGELFF. CDR3 DNA sequence: TGTGCCAGCAGTTTAGGCGGCGGGGTTACCGGGGAGCTGTTTTTT.

The chain uses TRBV29-1 and TRBJ1-5; D call uncertain. There are 14 residues in the CDR3. Trimming took 4 bases from V and 1 from J, leaving 11 bases between them. Germline CDR1 SQVTM, CDR2 ANQGSEA. The CDR3 is CSVAGSASNQPQHF. The CDR3 coding sequence is TGCAGCGTTGCGGGGTCAGCCAGCAATCAGCCCCAGCATTTT.